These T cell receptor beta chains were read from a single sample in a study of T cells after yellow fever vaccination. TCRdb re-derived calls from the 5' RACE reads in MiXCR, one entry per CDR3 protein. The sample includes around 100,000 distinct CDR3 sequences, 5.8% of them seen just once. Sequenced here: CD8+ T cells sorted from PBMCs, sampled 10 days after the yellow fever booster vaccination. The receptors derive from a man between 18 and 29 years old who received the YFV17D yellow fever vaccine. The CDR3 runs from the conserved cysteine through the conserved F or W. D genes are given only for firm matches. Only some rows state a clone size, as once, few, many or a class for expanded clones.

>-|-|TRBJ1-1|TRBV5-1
TGCGCCAGCAGCCCCTGGTCATGGACTGAAGCTTTCTTT
CASSPWSWTEAFF
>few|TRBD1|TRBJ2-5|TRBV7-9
TGTGCCAGCAGCCCGGGACAGCTAGGCGAGACCCAGTACTTC
CASSPGQLGETQYF
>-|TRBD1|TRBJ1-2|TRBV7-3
TGTGCCAGCAGCTCCGGGACAGGGGGCGACTATGGCTACACCTTC
CASSSGTGGDYGYTF
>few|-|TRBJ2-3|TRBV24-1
TGTGCCACCAGTGGCCCCCAGCGAGGCACAGATACGCAGTATTTT
CATSGPQRGTDTQYF
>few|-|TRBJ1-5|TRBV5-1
TGCGCCAGCAGCTTGAAAAGGGGTCAGCCCCAGCATTTT
CASSLKRGQPQHF
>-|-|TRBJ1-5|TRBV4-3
TGCGCCAGCAGCCCAGTCCCGTCCCAGCCCCAGCATTTT
CASSPVPSQPQHF
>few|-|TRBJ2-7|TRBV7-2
TGTGCCAGCAGCTTAGTCCGTTACGAGCAGTACTTC
CASSLVRYEQYF
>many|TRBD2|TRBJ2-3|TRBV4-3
TGCGCCAGCAGCCAAACCCCGTCAAGCGGGGGGCCGCAGTATTTT
CASSQTPSSGGPQYF
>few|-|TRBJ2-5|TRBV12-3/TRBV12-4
TGTGCCAGCAGTTTCGGTGGGGAGACCCAGTACTTC
CASSFGGETQYF
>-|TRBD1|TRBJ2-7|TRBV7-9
TGTGCCAGCAGCGGAAGACAGGGAGCTCCCTACGAGCAGTACTTC
CASSGRQGAPYEQYF